Below, one TCR beta chain is given with its context. V dropped 2 bases and J dropped 9; count of bases not matched to a gene: 11. The CDR3 runs 16 residues. Germline CDR1 is SGHRS and CDR2 is YFSETQ. In the original workflow: Estimation of nucleated cell counts relied on the amplification of reference gene primers. This table comes from immunoSEQ multiplex PCR, and its TCRdb copy is limited to in-frame clones, with some not included. V, J and clone size reflect that table, while D and trimming were determined from the DNA. This table holds about 280,000 clones, roughly 85% found once. The sample originates from a study of blood T cell repertoires in COVID-19. Study information: Sites in the United States, Italy and Spain provided acute and convalescent COVID-19 samples. T cells, B-cell-depleted T cells, or PBMCs provided the cDNA or gDNA that served as material.

The sequence was collected from a man over 45 with active or convalescent COVID-19. Sequenced material: peripheral blood. J is TRBJ1-6 and V is TRBV5-1; 7 bases align to TRBD1. DNA for the CDR3: TGCGCCAGCAGCTTAACAGGGGCGGACGCGCTTTCACCCCTCCACTTT. It is translated as CASSLTGADALSPLHF.